This T cell receptor (beta chain) originates from a study of T cells after yellow fever vaccination. A single record per CDR3 protein comes from TCRdb applying MiXCR to the 5' RACE reads. This repertoire shows approximately 350,000 distinct CDR3 sequences, around a tenth found once; its top ten account for less than 20%. V dropped 9 bases and J dropped 4 bases, with 20 bases sitting between them. CDR1 is SGHRS, CDR2 YFSETQ, per germline. The CDR3 loop spans 15 amino acids. The sequenced sample was PBMCs, obtained on the day of the first yellow fever vaccination. The J gene is TRBJ1-3, the V gene TRBV5-1; D call uncertain. The TCR comes from a man aged 18 to 29 who received the YFV17D yellow fever vaccine. The CDR3 region is CATRPAPVSGNTIYF. The CDR3, as DNA: TGCGCCACCAGGCCTGCGCCGGTGTCCGGAAACACCATATATTTT.